This T cell receptor (beta chain) was sequenced for a study of T cells in Graves' hyperthyroidism and ophthalmopathy. TCR beta CDR3 sequences were amplified from RNA transcripts. The HTBI primer set served for first-round RT-PCR of the TCR CDR3. TCRdb re-derived calls from the multiplex PCR reads in MiXCR, one entry per CDR3 protein. The sample shows almost 350,000 distinct CDR3 sequences, 18% of them seen only once. This clonotype showed up many times. Germline assignment: CDR1 MDHEN and CDR2 SYDVKM. The CDR3 covers 14 residues. After removal of 5 bases from V and 6 bases from J, the junction contained 8 bases not matched to a gene.

Input material: blood. The TCR originated in a woman aged 40 to 49 with Graves' ophthalmopathy. The V and J genes are TRBV28 and TRBJ2-7; TRBD1 matches 9 bases. The CDR3 sequence is CASSPGTGFPEQYF. The CDR3 DNA is TGTGCCAGCAGTCCCGGGACAGGGTTTCCCGAGCAGTACTTC.